The 9 T cell receptor beta chains given below trace back to one sample, sequenced in a study of T cell responses to AZD1222 COVID-19 vaccine. Sequenced by immunoSEQ multiplex PCR; TCRdb stores in-frame clones only, minus some. The table has roughly 110,000 clones, roughly 88% seen once. The sequencing here drew on peripheral blood, taken on day 0 of AZD1222 vaccination. The receptors were sampled from an adult in good health.

The chain recombines TRBV7-9 with TRBJ1-6; no reliable D call. The CDR3 spans 13 residues. Trimming shortened V by 1 base and J by 8 bases, and 6 bases separated the two germline ends. Per germline, CDR1 SEHNR and CDR2 FQNEAQ (reference sequence). CDR3 nucleotides: TGTGCCAGCAGCTTAGAGCGGGATTCACCCCTCCACTTT. Its translation: CASSLERDSPLHF.

The sample holds one count of this clone. The chain recombines TRBV5-1 with TRBJ1-1; D remains unclear. V was shortened by 4 bases and J by 4 bases, with 14 bases between the two germline ends. The CDR3 contains 14 residues. CDR1 SGHRS and CDR2 YFSETQ come from the germline V gene. The chain's CDR3 is CASSPTVWGTEAFF. The CDR3 nucleotides are TGCGCCAGCAGCCCCACAGTTTGGGGCACTGAAGCTTTCTTT.

V is TRBV9 and J is TRBJ2-7, with D perhaps matching TRBD2 (6 bases). The CDR3 spans 14 residues. Germline V gene data show CDR1 as SGDLS and CDR2 as YYNGEE. V was pared by 3 bases and J by 7 bases, with 17 bases between. The CDR3 nucleotides are TGTGCCAGCAGCGCAGGGACTGCCCTGGAGGAGCAGTACTTC. Protein sequence: CASSAGTALEEQYF.

This rearrangement joins TRBV30 to TRBJ1-5; D is unresolved. Trimming cost V 0 bases and J 4 bases, with 7 bases left between them. The germline CDR1 and CDR2 sequences are GTSNPN and SVGIG (reference sequence). The CDR3 sequence is 13 residues long. The CDR3 DNA reads as TGTGCCTGGAGTGTGCGGGGTAATCAGCCCCAGCATTTT. Its protein is CAWSVRGNQPQHF.

The genes are TRBV9 and TRBJ1-1, with D unresolved. The V gene lost 0 bases and the J gene lost 9 bases, with 12 bases spanning the gap. From germline, CDR1 is SGDLS and CDR2 YYNGEE. The CDR3 sequence is 13 residues long. CDR3: CASSVATGQQAFF. The CDR3 DNA is TGTGCCAGCAGCGTAGCTACGGGTCAGCAAGCTTTCTTT.

The table lists this clone with a count of one. The chain uses TRBV19 and TRBJ2-5; 7 nucleotides agree with TRBD2. The CDR3 is 13 residues long. Trimming cost V 1 base and J 4 bases; bases outside gene matches: 0. CDR1 and CDR2 from the germline V gene are LNHDA and SQIVND (reference sequence). This CDR3 reads CASSIAGGETQYF. The CDR3 coding sequence is TGTGCCAGTAGTATAGCGGGGGGAGAGACCCAGTACTTC.

The chain employs TRBV11-3 and TRBJ2-2; D call uncertain. Trimming removed 5 bases at V and 7 bases at J, with 11 bases between. The CDR3 has 13 residues. From germline, CDR1 is SGHNT and CDR2 YENEEA. As DNA, the CDR3 is TGTGCCAGCAGCCCCTTGCGTTACGGGGAGCTGTTTTTT. The encoded protein is CASSPLRYGELFF.

The V gene is TRBV2, the J gene TRBJ2-5; D is unresolved. Trimming cost V 2 bases and J 13 bases, with 14 bases left between them. The CDR3 covers 12 residues. Germline CDR1 reads SNHLY; CDR2 reads FYNNEI. Written as DNA, the CDR3 is TGTGCCAGCAGTGAACGGCTAGGCCTAACGTACTTC. Its translation is CASSERLGLTYF.

The chain recombines TRBV5-1 with TRBJ2-5; a possible D gene is TRBD2 (5 bases). The germline V gene encodes CDR1 SGHRS and CDR2 YFSETQ. CDR3 length equals 13 residues. V lost 2 bases, J lost 1 base, and 6 bases lay in between. CDR3 residues: CASSLSGQETQYF. CDR3 in DNA: TGCGCCAGCAGCTTAAGCGGCCAAGAGACCCAGTACTTC.